These T cell receptor beta chains were read from a single sample in a study of T cell repertoires in cytomegalovirus infection. From the reads, TCRdb called clonotypes with MiXCR, one entry per CDR3 protein. In the table there are 650,000 to 850,000 distinct CDR3 sequences, 29% of which are singletons. No antigen has been identified for these receptors. The input for sequencing was cultured CD8+ T cells from PBMCs, taken from culture after CMV antigen stimulation. The receptors stem from a human donor in good health (CMV status not recorded). Some clones in this sample may be carry-over from other donors' samples. Each CDR3 is given with its conserved first and last residue. D genes are given only for firm matches. Size tells how often a clone was seen (once, few, many) or the class of an expanded clone, and some rows leave it out.

CASSGTGGYTGELFF,TGTGCCAGCAGCGGTACGGGGGGTTACACCGGGGAGCTGTTTTTT,15,many,TRBD2,TRBV7-6,TRBJ2-2
CASTDYPDSPLHF,TGTGCCAGTACCGATTATCCGGATTCACCCCTCCACTTT,13,NA,NA,TRBV6-1,TRBJ1-6
CASTAGWEQFF,TGTGCCAGCACGGCAGGGTGGGAGCAGTTCTTC,11,few,NA,TRBV6-5,TRBJ2-1
CASSLETSYYGYTF,TGTGCCAGCAGTCTGGAGACGAGTTACTATGGCTACACCTTC,14,NA,NA,TRBV28,TRBJ1-2
CASSATSLAGGQNEQFF,TGTGCCAGCAGTGCTACCTCCCTAGCGGGGGGGCAGAATGAGCAGTTCTTC,17,NA,TRBD2,TRBV12-3/TRBV12-4,TRBJ2-1
CASSEYTSGGAAGELFF,TGTGCCAGCAGTGAATACACTAGCGGGGGGGCCGCTGGGGAGCTGTTTTTT,17,NA,TRBD2,TRBV25-1,TRBJ2-2
CASSQKTGGHNEQFF,TGTGCCAGCAGTCAAAAGACAGGGGGCCACAATGAGCAGTTCTTC,15,NA,TRBD1,TRBV12-3/TRBV12-4,TRBJ2-1
CASSQSLAGETDTQYF,TGTGCCAGCAGCCAGTCACTAGCGGGGGAGACAGATACGCAGTATTTT,16,once,TRBD2,TRBV7-6,TRBJ2-3
CSARPSPKTAYF,TGCAGTGCTAGACCCTCCCCCAAGACGGCGTACTTC,12,few,NA,TRBV20-1,TRBJ2-5
CASSFIYKIQETQYF,TGTGCCAGCAGCTTTATATACAAAATCCAAGAGACCCAGTACTTC,15,many,NA,TRBV7-6,TRBJ2-5
CASSTMAGTWSSYEQYF,TGTGCCAGCAGTACTATGGCCGGGACTTGGAGCTCCTACGAGCAGTACTTC,17,NA,NA,TRBV27,TRBJ2-7
CASSPIAISGANVLTF,TGTGCCAGCAGCCCCATAGCGATCTCTGGGGCCAACGTCCTGACTTTC,16,once,NA,TRBV11-2,TRBJ2-6
CASSSPTTGSNQPQHF,TGTGCCAGCAGCTCACCCACGACAGGGTCGAATCAGCCCCAGCATTTT,16,NA,TRBD1,TRBV7-9,TRBJ1-5
CASSWGDGYEQYF,TGTGCCAGCAGCTGGGGCGACGGCTACGAGCAGTACTTC,13,NA,NA,TRBV7-6,TRBJ2-7
CATSREGDWAWGHTDTQYF,TGTGCCACCAGCAGAGAAGGGGATTGGGCGTGGGGGCACACAGATACGCAGTATTTT,19,NA,NA,TRBV15,TRBJ2-3
CSAWDRATYEQYF,TGCAGTGCCTGGGACAGGGCCACCTACGAGCAGTACTTC,13,NA,TRBD1,TRBV20-1,TRBJ2-7
CASSVARDETQYF,TGTGCCAGCAGCGTAGCCAGGGACGAGACCCAGTACTTC,13,NA,NA,TRBV9,TRBJ2-5
CASSQTEYEQYF,TGTGCCAGCAGCCAGACTGAATACGAGCAGTACTTC,12,NA,NA,TRBV7-9,TRBJ2-7
CASSPPVTATIEAFF,TGTGCCAGCTCACCACCAGTAACCGCAACCATTGAAGCTTTCTTT,15,NA,NA,TRBV18,TRBJ1-1
CASSYPGLPGELFF,TGTGCCAGCAGTTATCCCGGGCTCCCCGGGGAGCTGTTTTTT,14,few,NA,TRBV6-5,TRBJ2-2
CASSISLATNEKLFF,TGTGCCAGTAGTATATCGCTTGCAACTAATGAAAAACTGTTTTTT,15,NA,NA,TRBV19,TRBJ1-4